A selection of T cell receptor beta chains follows, all from one sample in a study of blood T cell repertoires in COVID-19. Profiled with immunoSEQ multiplex PCR; TCRdb holds only in-frame clones, not every one. The sample holds over 150,000 clones, roughly four fifths seen once. Sequenced sample: PBMCs or T cells enriched from blood (not recorded which). The receptors come from a man between 35 and 55 years old who had recovered from COVID-19. CDR3s include the opening cysteine and the closing phenylalanine or tryptophan. Each record gives: V gene, J gene, CDR3 length, clone size, D gene, CDR3 protein, CDR3 DNA. The D gene is left open where the match is weak. Not every row has a clone size; where given, it reads once, few, many or a size class.

V: TRBV9; J: TRBJ1-3; length: 15; size: few; D: TRBD1; CDR3: CASSARQGVGNTIYF; DNA: TGTGCCAGCAGCGCAAGACAGGGCGTGGGAAACACCATATATTTT
V: TRBV30; J: TRBJ1-3; length: 14; size: .; D: .; CDR3: CAVPGDSSGNTIYF; DNA: TGTGCCGTACCAGGCGACAGCTCTGGAAACACCATATATTTT
V: TRBV5-1; J: TRBJ1-1; length: 16; size: .; D: TRBD1; CDR3: CASSPQGALGNTEAFF; DNA: TGCGCCAGCAGCCCACAGGGGGCGTTGGGGAACACTGAAGCTTTCTTT
V: TRBV7-8; J: TRBJ2-7; length: 13; size: once; D: .; CDR3: CASSLAEVYEQYF; DNA: TGTGCCAGCAGCTTAGCGGAGGTCTACGAGCAGTACTTC
V: TRBV15; J: TRBJ1-3; length: 19; size: few; D: .; CDR3: CATGRVENRFRSSGNTIYF; DNA: TGTGCCACAGGGAGGGTAGAAAATAGGTTTAGAAGCTCTGGAAACACCATATATTTT
V: TRBV27; J: TRBJ2-3; length: 15; size: .; D: TRBD2; CDR3: CASSPLAGGATTQYF; DNA: TGTGCCAGCAGTCCGCTAGCGGGGGGTGCGACGACGCAGTATTTT
V: TRBV27; J: TRBJ1-1; length: 15; size: .; D: .; CDR3: CASSFYPNRGTEAFF; DNA: TGTGCCAGCAGTTTTTACCCTAATCGCGGGACTGAAGCTTTCTTT
V: TRBV11-2; J: TRBJ1-2; length: 13; size: .; D: .; CDR3: CASSSTGPYGYTF; DNA: TGTGCCAGCAGCAGTACAGGTCCCTATGGCTACACCTTC
V: TRBV15; J: TRBJ2-3; length: 16; size: .; D: .; CDR3: CATSRPPTASTDTQYF; DNA: TGTGCCACCAGCAGACCCCCGACAGCCAGCACAGATACGCAGTATTTT
V: TRBV24-1; J: TRBJ2-5; length: 19; size: few; D: .; CDR3: CATSDFNEGQPSFQETQYF; DNA: TGTGCCACCAGTGATTTTAACGAGGGCCAACCTAGCTTTCAAGAGACCCAGTACTTC
V: TRBV5-4; J: TRBJ2-5; length: 13; size: .; D: .; CDR3: CASSLEGTEAQYF; DNA: TGTGCCAGCAGCTTGGAAGGTACGGAGGCCCAGTACTTC
V: TRBV19; J: TRBJ2-7; length: 13; size: .; D: .; CDR3: CASSVGRTYEQYF; DNA: TGTGCCAGTAGTGTGGGGAGGACCTACGAGCAGTACTTC
V: TRBV28; J: TRBJ1-6; length: 16; size: .; D: TRBD1; CDR3: CASRPVGTGKRSPLHF; DNA: TGTGCCAGCAGACCTGTCGGGACAGGGAAGAGATCACCCCTCCACTTT
V: TRBV25-1; J: TRBJ1-3; length: 17; size: once; D: .; CDR3: CASSETPFELPGNTIYF; DNA: TGTGCCAGCAGTGAAACCCCGTTTGAGTTACCTGGAAACACCATATATTTT
V: TRBV7-2; J: TRBJ1-4; length: 15; size: .; D: .; CDR3: CASSSKTGSNEKLFF; DNA: TGTGCCAGCAGCTCCAAGACAGGATCGAATGAAAAACTGTTTTTT
V: TRBV7-9; J: TRBJ1-4; length: 15; size: .; D: .; CDR3: CASSLGAGFDEKLFF; DNA: TGTGCCAGCAGCTTGGGCGCAGGGTTTGATGAAAAACTGTTTTTT
V: TRBV28; J: TRBJ1-4; length: 14; size: .; D: .; CDR3: CASSPPGRGEKLFF; DNA: TGTGCCAGCAGTCCCCCAGGGAGGGGGGAAAAACTGTTTTTT
V: TRBV6-4; J: TRBJ1-6; length: 15; size: .; D: TRBD1; CDR3: CASSESQGANSPLHF; DNA: TGTGCCAGCAGTGAATCACAGGGGGCTAATTCACCCCTCCACTTT
V: TRBV5-5; J: TRBJ1-1; length: 14; size: .; D: .; CDR3: CASSPLFWNTEAFF; DNA: TGTGCCAGCAGCCCTTTGTTTTGGAACACTGAAGCTTTCTTT
V: TRBV5-8; J: TRBJ1-1; length: 12; size: .; D: .; CDR3: CASSGAQTEAFF; DNA: TGTGCCAGCAGCGGGGCCCAGACTGAAGCTTTCTTT
V: TRBV10-3; J: TRBJ2-7; length: 13; size: .; D: .; CDR3: CAISEILSYEQYF; DNA: TGTGCCATCAGTGAGATCCTTTCGTACGAGCAGTACTTC
V: TRBV7-9; J: TRBJ1-5; length: 15; size: .; D: .; CDR3: CASSHDGGSNQPQHF; DNA: TGTGCCAGCAGCCATGACGGAGGGAGCAATCAGCCCCAGCATTTT
V: TRBV5-5; J: TRBJ1-2; length: 15; size: .; D: TRBD1; CDR3: CASSPDRADSYGYTF; DNA: TGTGCCAGCAGCCCGGACAGGGCCGATTCCTATGGCTACACCTTC
V: TRBV7-9; J: TRBJ2-1; length: 16; size: .; D: TRBD2; CDR3: CASSATSGGLGNEQFF; DNA: TGTGCCAGCAGCGCCACTAGCGGGGGACTCGGCAATGAGCAGTTCTTC
V: TRBV3-1/TRBV3-2; J: TRBJ1-4; length: 17; size: .; D: .; CDR3: CASSQVQGLGTNEKLFF; DNA: TGTGCCAGCAGCCAAGTGCAGGGTTTAGGAACTAATGAAAAACTGTTTTTT
V: TRBV7-9; J: TRBJ1-2; length: 11; size: .; D: .; CDR3: CATQGNYGYTF; DNA: TGTGCCACCCAGGGTAACTATGGCTACACCTTC
V: TRBV3-1/TRBV3-2; J: TRBJ1-2; length: 16; size: .; D: .; CDR3: CASSSFPGVSNYGYTF; DNA: TGTGCCAGCAGCTCCTTCCCAGGGGTCTCTAACTATGGCTACACCTTC
V: TRBV3-1/TRBV3-2; J: TRBJ2-3; length: 19; size: once; D: TRBD2; CDR3: CASSPGLAHRIIPTDTQYF; DNA: TGTGCCAGCAGCCCGGGACTAGCCCACAGGATTATACCCACAGATACGCAGTATTTT
V: TRBV5-1; J: TRBJ2-7; length: 13; size: .; D: .; CDR3: CASSLDSTYEQYF; DNA: TGCGCCAGCAGCTTGGACAGCACCTACGAGCAGTACTTC
V: TRBV18; J: TRBJ1-1; length: 13; size: .; D: .; CDR3: CASSQGSDTEAFF; DNA: TGTGCCAGCTCACAGGGGTCGGACACTGAAGCTTTCTTT
V: TRBV28; J: TRBJ2-1; length: 14; size: .; D: .; CDR3: CASSLNSFYNEQFF; DNA: TGTGCCAGCAGTTTAAATAGCTTCTACAATGAGCAGTTCTTC
V: TRBV3-1/TRBV3-2; J: TRBJ2-3; length: 18; size: .; D: .; CDR3: CASSHDQVGADSTDTQYF; DNA: TGTGCCAGCAGCCATGATCAGGTGGGGGCAGATAGCACAGATACGCAGTATTTT
V: TRBV2; J: TRBJ2-1; length: 13; size: .; D: .; CDR3: CASSEHQDNEQFF; DNA: TGTGCCAGCAGTGAACATCAGGACAATGAGCAGTTCTTC
V: TRBV5-1; J: TRBJ2-2; length: 16; size: .; D: .; CDR3: CASSAPQLANTGELFF; DNA: TGCGCCAGCAGCGCCCCTCAGTTAGCCAACACCGGGGAGCTGTTTTTT
V: TRBV18; J: TRBJ1-6; length: 16; size: .; D: TRBD1; CDR3: CASSPEIGTVGSPLHF; DNA: TGTGCCAGCTCACCAGAGATAGGGACAGTTGGATCACCCCTCCACTTT
V: TRBV9; J: TRBJ1-1; length: 14; size: few; D: .; CDR3: CASSVFQGTTEAFF; DNA: TGTGCCAGCAGCGTATTCCAGGGGACCACTGAAGCTTTCTTT
V: TRBV25-1; J: TRBJ1-5; length: 17; size: .; D: TRBD1; CDR3: CASSDDRGGPYNQPQHF; DNA: TGTGCCAGCAGTGATGACAGGGGGGGGCCGTACAATCAGCCCCAGCATTTT
V: TRBV13; J: TRBJ2-3; length: 17; size: .; D: TRBD2; CDR3: CASSPRLAGGPTDTQYF; DNA: TGTGCCAGCAGCCCGCGACTAGCGGGGGGACCCACAGATACGCAGTATTTT
V: TRBV28; J: TRBJ1-2; length: 13; size: .; D: .; CDR3: CASSLTYNYGYTF; DNA: TGTGCCAGCAGTCTGACATACAACTATGGCTACACCTTC
V: TRBV7-6; J: TRBJ1-1; length: 16; size: .; D: TRBD1; CDR3: CASSAATGGSATEAFF; DNA: TGTGCCAGCAGCGCAGCGACAGGGGGTTCTGCCACTGAAGCTTTCTTT
V: TRBV27; J: TRBJ1-5; length: 14; size: .; D: .; CDR3: CASRSGESNQPQHF; DNA: TGTGCCAGCAGATCCGGTGAGAGCAATCAGCCCCAGCATTTT
V: TRBV2; J: TRBJ2-1; length: 15; size: .; D: TRBD1; CDR3: CASSRGRQSYNEQFF; DNA: TGTGCCAGCAGCAGGGGGCGACAGTCCTACAATGAGCAGTTCTTC
V: TRBV5-1; J: TRBJ1-2; length: 19; size: few; D: TRBD1; CDR3: CASSGTDRDVKKDAYGYTF; DNA: TGCGCCAGCAGCGGAACGGACAGGGACGTAAAAAAAGACGCCTATGGCTACACCTTC
V: TRBV10-2; J: TRBJ1-5; length: 11; size: .; D: TRBD1; CDR3: CASGDRQPQHF; DNA: TGCGCCAGTGGGGACAGACAGCCCCAGCATTTT
V: TRBV4-1; J: TRBJ2-2; length: 16; size: .; D: TRBD2; CDR3: CASRPRLAGGPGELFF; DNA: TGCGCCAGCAGACCCAGACTAGCGGGGGGGCCCGGGGAGCTGTTTTTT
V: TRBV6-6; J: TRBJ2-7; length: 14; size: .; D: .; CDR3: CASSYSTYTDEQYF; DNA: TGTGCCAGCAGTTACTCGACTTATACGGACGAGCAGTACTTC
V: TRBV28; J: TRBJ1-1; length: 12; size: once; D: TRBD1; CDR3: CASLNQGQGAFF; DNA: TGTGCCAGCTTAAACCAGGGACAGGGAGCTTTCTTT
V: TRBV6-5; J: TRBJ1-2; length: 15; size: .; D: TRBD1; CDR3: CASNRGGQGAGGYTF; DNA: TGTGCCAGCAACCGCGGGGGACAGGGGGCGGGAGGCTACACCTTC
V: TRBV7-2; J: TRBJ2-3; length: 18; size: once; D: TRBD2; CDR3: CASSSRGILAGTTDTQYF; DNA: TGTGCCAGCAGCTCCCGAGGTATACTAGCGGGGACCACAGATACGCAGTATTTT
V: TRBV7-6; J: TRBJ2-2; length: 15; size: many; D: TRBD1; CDR3: CASSSGTGGTGELFF; DNA: TGTGCCAGCAGCTCCGGGACAGGGGGCACCGGGGAGCTGTTTTTT
V: TRBV30; J: TRBJ2-1; length: 15; size: .; D: TRBD2; CDR3: CAWSVAGGFYNEQFF; DNA: TGTGCCTGGAGTGTGGCGGGGGGCTTCTACAATGAGCAGTTCTTC
V: TRBV30; J: TRBJ1-4; length: 14; size: once; D: .; CDR3: CAWGWAGANEKLFF; DNA: TGTGCCTGGGGGTGGGCAGGGGCTAATGAAAAACTGTTTTTT